This section outlines one T cell receptor beta chain sequence together with its context. Its antigen specificity is not known. No much larger clone is present one base from it, and per-base qualities are unavailable. The data belong to a study of cytomegalovirus exposure and HLA in healthy donors (dated by TCRdb to 2017 to 2019). As for the study more broadly: An earlier analysis of approximately 590 of the donors reported approximately 300 Gb of sequence data and approximately 110 million unique TCR beta sequences from 150 million to 200 million T cells. The study profiled the T cell repertoires of more than 500 subjects by immunosequencing and related them to cytomegalovirus serostatus. All discovery cohort repertoires had been generated on a single sequencing platform. Besides the first cohort of 550 to 750 subjects, a separate validation cohort made up of over 100 different subjects was used. The number of donors typed differed by locus, with roughly 629-640 for A, B, C, DRB1 and DQB1, roughly 520 for DQA1, about 610 for DPA1, and approximately 470 for DPB1. To study patterns of TCR occurrence, a later analysis re-analyzed previously published TCR beta repertoires from hundreds of donors and added high-resolution HLA genotyping. Rather than using new phenotypic data, the later analysis identified candidate immune exposures from TCR beta sequences and from how often those sequences occurred across donors. Approximately 310 gigabases of sequencing data and tens of millions of unique TCR sequences were included in an early release covering about 600 HLA-typed donors. Of the approximately 400 genotyped donors, roughly 80% fell in the genetic ancestry cluster associated with self-reported Caucasian donors. Donor age, sex, ethnicity and CMV serostatus were compiled together with the repertoire data. An earlier analysis of several hundred of the donors applied high-throughput TCR beta sequencing to assess whether each TCR beta V gene segment acted as functional or pseudogenic. Genome-wide SNP genotypes for about 65% of the 666 donors were used in a later genetic analysis, which treated that subset as a discovery cohort. About 5 DR-DQ haplotypes were handled as single units for association and clustering, since linkage in the cohort was strong. The study aimed to test whether cataloging public T cell receptors could reveal signatures of past pathogen exposure. Both class I and class II loci were covered by HLA typing, at four-digit resolution. To predict cytomegalovirus infection status, the study combined high-throughput TCR immunosequencing, statistical association of individual TCRs with disease status, and machine learning. Among 300 to 450 genotyped donors of the cohort, an average of approximately 240,000 unique TCR beta nucleotide sequences were sequenced per donor, roughly a sixth of them non-productive. The paper's findings and limits, for the study overall: In a later genetic analysis, fewer N-insertions in productive TCRs were reported among donors in an Asian-associated ancestry cluster than the approximately 670-donor mean. In vitro tests confirmed that a few of the cytomegalovirus-associated TCR beta chains recognize cytomegalovirus antigens. The presence/absence analyses assumed that sequencing depth was roughly uniform across donors, and that assumption may not be true. The cohort was sequenced for TCR beta chains only, and without alpha or paired-chain data the features that could be detected were limited. The only immune exposure information available for the cohort was CMV serostatus. A cluster of highly shared sequence variants was judged likely to be a technical artifact of the sequencing pipeline. Strong co-occurrence of HLA alleles, especially DR and DQ, made assigning TCR associations to individual alleles difficult. In a later analysis, TCR association rates were found to vary across HLA loci, with the most associated TCRs seen for DRB1 alleles and the fewest for HLA-C alleles. According to a later analysis, most CMV-associated TCR beta chains appeared to be HLA-restricted, and the HLA associations seemed to be driven largely by CMV exposure. Because HLA typing was missing for some donors at each locus, association tests included only the typed subset. A later analysis reported that several top co-occurrence clusters appeared linked to parvovirus B19, influenza, CMV and Epstein-Barr virus. Compared with equally common non-associated chains, HLA-associated TCR beta chains in a later analysis were more clonally expanded and had lower generation probabilities. At a false discovery rate of 0.05, a later analysis linked about 16,000 TCR beta sequences to specific HLA alleles. The authors suggested that the approach could potentially be extended to other disease states and immunological phenotypes. An earlier analysis of around 600 of the donors showed that most TCR beta V segments appeared in productive rearrangements either about 87% or about 30% of the time, which broadly matched IMGT annotations. Linkage disequilibrium might explain the correlated functional status among segregating V segments, but an unknown experimental factor could not be excluded. Some IMGT-functional V segments, including TRBV6-2 and TRBV6-3, could not be told apart with the 87-base-pair reads, so those segments were excluded. The study gave a list of about 160 TCR beta chains associated with cytomegalovirus. A further reported finding was that TCR beta sequences accurately predicted the HLA-A and HLA-B alleles for most subjects in the first cohort. The earlier analysis of 587 of the donors excluded some 15 rarely observed V segments, including chromosome 9 orphons, because counts were too low. The classifier was reported to diagnose cytomegalovirus status with high specificity and sensitivity in both the original cohort and the validation cohort. Most TCR sequences were seen in very few donors, while some public TCRs were found in many individuals. A later genetic analysis associated a missense DCLRE1C variant with V-gene and J-gene trimming of TCR beta chains, and an independent cohort replicated the association.

The cohort consisted of approximately 670 healthy bone marrow donors. At the time of sampling, every cohort member was nominally healthy, though immune exposures that went unrecorded were likely present. The donor tested CMV seronegative, placing the donor among the 350 to 400 seronegative members of the cohort. Each donor provided a peripheral blood sample, and peripheral blood mononuclear cells were used for TCR beta sequencing. Genomic DNA was extracted from the blood cell samples with the Qiagen DNeasy Blood Extraction Kit. CDR1 MNHEY and CDR2 SMNVEV are derived from the germline V gene (reference sequence). Deletion took 5 bases off V and 0 bases off J, with a span of 10 bases between the germline ends. The CDR3 has 15 amino acids, counting the end cysteine and phenylalanine. CDR3 DNA only is kept here, 45 bases in frame from base 1. The library was prepared using the immunoSEQ multiplex PCR assay. The multiplex PCR relied on a mix of 60 forward primers for TCR Vbeta segments and 13 reverse primers for TCR Jbeta segments. Amplification of the CDR3 region of rearranged TCR beta genes was performed with a multiplex PCR assay on genomic DNA. The amplified TCR beta libraries were sequenced on the Illumina HiSeq System as 87-base-pair reads. In the authors' own workflow: Across the 600 to 700 repertoires, a later analysis counted 60 million to 90 million unique TCR beta chains, about 10 million of which were shared by at least two donors. Raw reads were error-corrected and collapsed into unique sequences by a nearest-neighbor algorithm in which closely related sequences were merged to remove PCR and sequencing errors. Alignment of CDR3 sequences to IMGT reference sequences was used to assign V, D and J gene segments. Each retained sequence needed at least a six-nucleotide match to both a V gene segment and a J gene segment. A rearrangement counted as productive if the CDR3 had no stop codons and remained in frame with V and J, and every other rearrangement counted as non-productive. CDR3 was defined by IMGT convention, running from the second conserved V-encoded cysteine to the conserved J-encoded phenylalanine. The earlier analysis of about 610 of the donors excluded sequences that lacked an unambiguous match to a single V gene segment. In an earlier analysis of approximately 590 of the donors, V segments were called functional above 56.7% productive rearrangements and were called segregating when the between-donor standard deviation exceeded 5%. A statistical classification framework was built to diagnose cytomegalovirus status from the catalog of TCR beta chain sequences. In a later analysis, TCR nucleotide sequences were compared against IMGT/GENE-DB human TR gene sequences so that V and J genes could be assigned. The TCRdist pipeline was used in a later analysis to assign CDR3 sequences and most-parsimonious VDJ recombination scenarios. In a later analysis, each TCR beta chain was defined by its CDR3 amino acid sequence together with its V-gene family, and reads without a unique V-gene family were excluded. In a later analysis, 450 to 600 highly shared, low-generation-probability nucleotide sequences were removed to address suspected cross-contamination and a sequencing artifact. For each public chain, a later analysis derived a clonal expansion index from normalized ranks of inferred template counts within each repertoire. A later analysis computed generation probabilities with a VDJ recombination model fitted to out-of-frame rearrangements, and checked the results against IGoR. In a later analysis, TCR-TCR, TCR-HLA and TCR-CMV co-occurrence was scored with hypergeometric tests, and a repertoire-size bias correction was applied to TCR pairs. To estimate false discovery rates, a later analysis permuted the HLA or CMV assignments 20 times. In a later analysis, co-occurring TCRs were grouped using DBSCAN, and TCRdist sequence similarity was added for clustering within HLA-allele-positive subsets. Repertoires with fewer than 30,000 or more than 120,000 public chains, plus five repertoires with anomalous nucleotide sharing, were excluded from co-occurrence clustering. Drawn from immuneACCESS, this table holds only the in-frame rearrangements with V and J called that TCRdb kept. Clones are partly lost; checked studies trace under half to an unresolved V gene and leave the rest unexplained. The DNA was the basis for D and trimming; V, J and clone size are from that table. The sample data list some 180,000 clones, and around 75% of these were observed just once. 2.9% of the sample comes from the top ten.

The receptor comes from a male donor in good health and CMV-seronegative. The V and J genes are TRBV27 and TRBJ1-4; the D gene lacks a confident call. Material: PBMCs. The nucleotides read TGTGCCAGCAGTCCCACTTTTGCAACTAATGAAAAACTGTTTTTT. Its protein is CASSPTFATNEKLFF.